The entry that follows covers one T cell receptor (beta chain) sequence. Participants reported their clinical history, and cohort assignment relied on those reports. This sample is part of a study of blood T cell repertoires in COVID-19. V gave up 0 bases and J gave up 2 bases; unmatched junction bases: 0. Germline values: CDR1 LGHNA, CDR2 YSLEER. The CDR3 runs 16 residues. Method: immunoSEQ multiplex PCR; TCRdb's copy keeps in-frame clones and lacks some. The data contain approximately 190,000 clones, 84% of them singletons. This receptor was identified in a woman aged 25 to 39 who had been exposed to COVID-19. The J gene is TRBJ2-1, the V gene TRBV4-3, with 11 bases fitting TRBD2. Sequenced sample: PBMCs or T cells enriched from blood (not recorded which). The CDR3 region has the DNA TGCGCCAGCAGCCAAGATAGCGGGGGGGCCTACAATGAGCAGTTCTTC. The encoded protein is CASSQDSGGAYNEQFF.